A selection of T cell receptor beta chains follows, all from one sample in a study of blood T cell repertoires in COVID-19. Method: immunoSEQ multiplex PCR; TCRdb's copy keeps in-frame clones and lacks some. The repertoire holds 190,000 or so clones, with about 85% as singletons. Sequenced: peripheral blood. All receptors come from a woman aged 25 to 39 with active or convalescent COVID-19. Each CDR3 is given with its conserved first and last residue.

j_call | v_call | cdr3_aa
TRBJ1-1 | TRBV7-9 | CASSSGQMNTEAFF
TRBJ2-7 | TRBV19 | CASSIAGSSGGRSYEQYF
TRBJ2-2 | TRBV27 | CASSRPFGQTTGELFF
TRBJ1-6 | TRBV6-1 | CASREPDRGSSYNSPLHF
TRBJ1-6 | TRBV5-1 | CASSLNGGGSYNSPLHF
TRBJ2-3 | TRBV6-2/TRBV6-3 | CASSPQKDTQYF
TRBJ1-5 | TRBV19 | CASNFGNQPQHF
TRBJ1-4 | TRBV11-3 | CASSLGRGRGEKLFF
TRBJ2-1 | TRBV3-1/TRBV3-2 | CASSQFEGGQGANNEQFF
TRBJ2-3 | TRBV4-2 | CASSQVGLAGGEDTQYF
TRBJ2-5 | TRBV5-8 | CASSLLGLAGRRETQYF
TRBJ1-2 | TRBV5-1 | CASSLNSNYGYTF
TRBJ1-2 | TRBV13 | CASSLGGMGLGYTF
TRBJ2-1 | TRBV2 | CASSEAGTSGGPGNEQFF
TRBJ2-5 | TRBV7-7 | CASSLRLAGTQETQYF
TRBJ1-2 | TRBV7-9 | CASRSSGTGDLNYGYTF
TRBJ1-6 | TRBV10-3 | CAISDRGYNSPLHF
TRBJ2-7 | TRBV10-2 | CASSSAGGEQYF
TRBJ2-7 | TRBV7-9 | CASSRSDRGSYEQYF
TRBJ2-2 | TRBV29-1 | CSVEDPGQGNTGELFF
TRBJ2-6 | TRBV10-1 | CANIRGQDPDSRTYSGANVLTF
TRBJ2-5 | TRBV30 | CAWISGGETQYF
TRBJ1-3 | TRBV15 | CATSRSGRSWGNTIYF
TRBJ2-3 | TRBV13 | CASSFLAGGPRTDTQYF
TRBJ1-6 | TRBV4-2 | CASSPYRDNNSPLHF
TRBJ2-3 | TRBV28 | CASSYDRVDADTQYF
TRBJ2-4 | TRBV5-6 | CASSWAESKNIQYF
TRBJ1-5 | TRBV7-2 | CASSSDGNSNQPQHF
TRBJ2-5 | TRBV4-1 | CASSQWTSQETQYF
TRBJ2-7 | TRBV6-6 | CASSQADRKSYEQYF
TRBJ1-5 | TRBV7-9 | CASSSGTVHQPQHF
TRBJ2-5 | TRBV7-9 | CASSLGTSGFQETQYF
TRBJ2-6 | TRBV19 | CASFRTGNSGANVLTF